The entry below describes one T cell receptor beta chain. The antigen is not known. This entry comes from a study of T cell responses to AZD1222 COVID-19 vaccine. Broader study findings: There were mostly white British donors and more females than males, and clonal diversity was possibly underestimated. Across spike, vaccine-associated CD4 TCRs were found, dominant at 160-218 and 743-854.

Germline lookup yields CDR1 LGHNA and CDR2 YSLEER. The CDR3 has 16 amino acids. V was pared by 1 base and J by 0 bases, with 10 bases between. Profiling relied on immunoSEQ multiplex PCR, and the TCRdb table lists in-frame clones only, not all of them. The repertoire has tens of thousands of clones, 81% of them found once; the top ten carry 20% to 30%. The sample was peripheral blood, taken 28 days after the second AZD1222 dose. The V and J genes are TRBV4-3 and TRBJ2-1, with TRBD2 as a possible D gene (5 bases). The sequence was collected from an adult who received the AZD1222 COVID-19 vaccine. DNA for the CDR3: TGCGCCAGCAGCCAAGTTGTTGGGAGCTCCTACAATGAGCAGTTCTTC. It codes for CASSQVVGSSYNEQFF.